The 14 T cell receptor beta chains below were found in one sample sequenced in a study of T-cell reconstitution after alpha-beta-depleted transplantation in children. Unique molecular identifiers were used to barcode this TCRbeta library. MiXCR, run by TCRdb on the PCR reads, gives a single entry per CDR3 protein. The data show under 750,000 distinct CDR3 sequences, with approximately 22% seen just once and 11% to 15% held by the top ten. The input for sequencing was PBMCs, mostly from graft donor cells, taken 360 days after TCRalphabeta/CD19-depleted stem cell transplant. The receptor source for this set is a boy under three years old who had a stem cell transplant for acute myeloid leukemia, so the T cells may come from the graft donor.

The chain employs TRBV7-9 and TRBJ2-1, with D perhaps TRBD1 or TRBD2 (5 bases each). Trimming left V 6 bases short and J 4 bases short, with 16 bases between. CDR3 length equals 15 residues. Per germline, CDR1 SEHNR and CDR2 FQNEAQ (reference sequence). The CDR3 sequence: CASSPGDQPYNEQFF. As DNA, the CDR3 is TGTGCCAGCAGTCCCGGGGACCAACCTTACAATGAGCAGTTCTTC.

V gene TRBV6-2 or TRBV6-3 combines with J gene TRBJ2-4; D may be TRBD2 (6 bases). This CDR3 comprises 16 residues. Germline CDR1 reads MNHEY; CDR2 reads SVGEGT. Trimming cost V 2 bases and J 7 bases, with 18 bases left between them. CDR3 in amino acids: CASSYRDWDHTNIQYF. For the CDR3, the DNA is TGTGCCAGCAGTTACCGGGACTGGGACCACACGAACATTCAGTACTTC.

The V and J genes are TRBV12-3 or TRBV12-4 and TRBJ2-4; 8 positions agree with TRBD2. Unmatched junction bases numbered 11, after V lost 6 bases and J lost 4 bases. The CDR3 length is 16 residues. CDR3 sequence: CASSPPGGVGKNIQYF. In DNA, the CDR3 is TGTGCCAGCAGCCCCCCGGGGGGGGTGGGGAAAAACATTCAGTACTTC.

This clonotype occurred many times. CDR3 DNA sequence: TGTGCCAGCAGCTTAGGGGTGAGGGTTGATACGCAGTATTTT. As protein: CASSLGVRVDTQYF. V and J are TRBV11-2 and TRBJ2-3; a weak D match, TRBD2 (5 bases). Germline CDR1 is SGHAT and CDR2 is FQNNGV. Trimming took off 1 base at V and 6 bases at J, with 11 bases between the two ends. CDR3 length: 14 residues.

There are many counts of this clonotype. The chain combines TRBV9 with TRBJ2-1; 7 positions agree with TRBD1. CDR1 SGDLS and CDR2 YYNGEE come from the germline V gene. The CDR3 consists of 12 residues. The V segment lost 0 bases and the J segment 13 bases; nucleotides outside the gene matches: 4. The CDR3 is CASSVEGQPQFF. CDR3 sequence (DNA): TGTGCCAGCAGCGTAGAGGGACAGCCTCAGTTCTTC.

This clonotype was recorded many times. The chain employs TRBV20-1 and TRBJ2-4; D is possibly TRBD2 (7 bases). CDR1 and CDR2 (germline): DFQATT, SNEGSKA (reference sequence). Trimming stripped 0 bases from V and 0 bases from J, with 12 bases between. The CDR3 is 16 amino acids. CDR3 region: CSARDEGGKAKNIQYF. The CDR3 bases are TGCAGTGCTAGAGATGAGGGGGGGAAAGCCAAAAACATTCAGTACTTC.

Only a few counts were recorded for this clonotype. The CDR3 nucleotides are TGTGCCAGCAGCTATGGCGGGGGGGTTTTGCAGTATTTT. This translates into CASSYGGGVLQYF. This chain uses TRBV5-5 with TRBJ2-3; 9 bases fit TRBD2. V lost 3 bases to trimming and J lost 11 bases; unmatched junction nucleotides: 7. CDR1 is SGHKS and CDR2 is YYEKEE in the germline V gene (reference sequence). The CDR3 spans 13 residues.

This clonotype was observed a few times. This chain uses TRBV6-2 or TRBV6-3 with TRBJ2-7, with D possibly being TRBD1 (5 bases). Germline V gene lookup returns CDR1 MNHEY and CDR2 SVGEGT. The CDR3 runs to 13 residues. Trimming pared 7 bases from V and 1 base from J, leaving 11 bases between. In DNA form, the CDR3 reads TGTGCCAGCAACCCTGACAGTTCCTACGAGCAGTACTTC. This gives the protein CASNPDSSYEQYF.

This clonotype was seen a few times. V usage is TRBV12-3 or TRBV12-4 and J usage is TRBJ2-3; 8 nucleotides agree with TRBD1. With V trimmed by 2 bases and J by 2 bases, 3 bases remained unmatched. The CDR3 length is 15 residues. The CDR3 bases are TGTGCCAGCAGTTTAAACAGGGGGGACACAGATACGCAGTATTTT. As protein: CASSLNRGDTDTQYF.

The V and J genes are TRBV20-1 and TRBJ1-1; no reliable D call. Germline assignment: CDR1 DFQATT and CDR2 SNEGSKA (reference sequence). CDR3 size: 12 residues. The germline V and J ends were trimmed by 6 bases and 8 bases, with 16 bases remaining between them. The CDR3 bases are TGCAGTGCACTGGGTAAAGGATACGAAGCTTTCTTT. It is translated as CSALGKGYEAFF.

This clonotype was observed many times. At one end the junction does not follow the germline gene, possibly because of a read error. The chain is built from TRBV29-1 and TRBJ2-5; 8 bases are a match to TRBD1. CDR1 is SQVTM and CDR2 is ANQGSEA in the germline V gene. The CDR3 is 12 amino acids. The CDR3 loop is CSGGTGQVTQYF. In DNA form, the CDR3 reads TGCAGCGGCGGGACAGGCCAAGTGACCCAGTACTTC. The entire variable domain, with the rest obtained from reference TRBV29-1 and TRBJ2-5, is as follows: SAVISQKPSRDICQRGTSLTIQCQVDSQVTMMFWYRQQPGQSLTLIATANQGSEATYESGFVIDKFPISRPNLTFSTLTVSNMSPEDSSIYLCSGGTGQVTQYFGPGTRLLVL.

This clonotype has ten or more counts. The chain has TRBV20-1 and TRBJ1-5, with D perhaps TRBD1 (6 bases). CDR1 DFQATT and CDR2 SNEGSKA come from the germline V gene (reference sequence). V was cut by 0 bases and J by 5 bases, with 14 bases left in between. This CDR3 has 15 residues. The CDR3 spells CSARDARDIHQPQHF. The CDR3 DNA reads as TGCAGTGCTAGAGATGCGAGGGACATCCATCAGCCCCAGCATTTT.

This clonotype has at least ten counts. The chain joins TRBV29-1 to TRBJ2-2; 7 nucleotides line up with TRBD2. The CDR3 is 16 amino acids. CDR1 is SQVTM, CDR2 ANQGSEA, per germline. The V segment lost 2 bases and the J segment 4 bases; nucleotides outside the gene matches: 10. CDR3: CSVEIGVQRGTGELFF. The CDR3 region has the DNA TGCAGCGTTGAAATTGGGGTTCAGCGGGGCACCGGGGAGCTGTTTTTT.

This clonotype was found many times. The genes are TRBV20-1 and TRBJ1-1; D remains ambiguous. Germline V gene data show CDR1 as DFQATT and CDR2 as SNEGSKA (reference sequence). This CDR3 contains 11 residues. V lost 4 bases and J 1 base, leaving 4 bases between the germline ends. The CDR3 reads CSAKRNTEAFF. CDR3 DNA sequence: TGCAGTGCTAAAAGGAACACTGAAGCTTTCTTT.